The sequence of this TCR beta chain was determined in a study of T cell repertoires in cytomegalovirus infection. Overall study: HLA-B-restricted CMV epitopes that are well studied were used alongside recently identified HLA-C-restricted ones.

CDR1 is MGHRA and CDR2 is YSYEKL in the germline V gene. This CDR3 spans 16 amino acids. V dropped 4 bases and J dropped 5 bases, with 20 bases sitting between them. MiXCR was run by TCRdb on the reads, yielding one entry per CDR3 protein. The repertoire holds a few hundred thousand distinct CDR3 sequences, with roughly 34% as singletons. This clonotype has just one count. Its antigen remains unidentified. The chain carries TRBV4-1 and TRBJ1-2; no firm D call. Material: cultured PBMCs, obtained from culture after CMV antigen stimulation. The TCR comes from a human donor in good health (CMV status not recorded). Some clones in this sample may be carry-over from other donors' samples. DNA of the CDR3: TGCGCCAGCAGCCGTATCGACGGAGCAGGAGATTATGGCTACACCTTC. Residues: CASSRIDGAGDYGYTF.